The entry below describes one T cell receptor beta chain. Its specificity is unknown. The data stem from a study of beta chain features in type 1 diabetes. Study conclusions and caveats: Within each of all four CD4+ subsets, Type 1 diabetes patients had TCRB CDR3s that were moderately but significantly shorter.

Per germline, CDR1 LGHNA and CDR2 YNFKEQ. The CDR3 contains 13 residues. Between the trimmed V and J ends, which lost 2 bases and 9 bases, there was a span of 11 bases. The study reverse transcribed the entire isolated RNA, so it sequenced expressed TCRB transcripts. Here immunoSEQ multiplex PCR was the method, and the copy in TCRdb shows in-frame clones only, minus some. The data hold about 900,000 clones, with 15% to 20% observed a single time. This clonotype was sampled from a woman in her late teens or twenties in good health. The specimen was naive CD4+ T cells from blood. The rearrangement joins TRBV4-2 to TRBJ2-1; D remains ambiguous. The CDR3 sequence is CASSQSNSGEQFF. Here the CDR3 DNA reads TGTGCCAGCAGCCAAAGCAATAGTGGTGAGCAGTTCTTC.